The 7 T cell receptor beta chains below were found in one sample sequenced in a study of metastatic and nonmetastatic thyroid tumors. Each patient came to thyroid surgery without any prior treatment (of any kind). TCRdb re-analyzed the PCR reads using MiXCR. The table includes about 39,000 clones, approximately 15% detected once. Sequenced material: blood. The receptors originated from a female donor with papillary thyroid cancer or a benign thyroid nodule (not recorded which). Some clones in this sample may be carry-over from other donors' samples.

In this sample, this clone turned up many times. The genes are TRBV29-1 and TRBJ2-7; D is ambiguous. Germline V gene lookup returns CDR1 SQVTM and CDR2 ANQGSEA. V lost 0 bases and J lost 12, with 12 bases in between. This CDR3 has 11 residues. DNA for the CDR3: TGCAGCGTTGAAGATCCCGGCGGTTCGTACTTC. It is translated as CSVEDPGGSYF.

This clone was counted many times. The V gene is TRBV12-3 or TRBV12-4, the J gene TRBJ2-1; D is ambiguous. The length of the CDR3 is 13 residues. With 6 bases removed from V and 7 bases from J, the gap between germline ends came to 13 bases. This CDR3 is CASSPGPLNEQFF. The CDR3 nucleotides read TGTGCCAGCAGCCCGGGCCCACTTAATGAGCAGTTCTTC.

The chain joins TRBV20-1 to TRBJ2-1; TRBD2 is a possible D gene (7 bases). The V gene lost 3 bases and the J gene lost 7 bases, with 19 bases spanning the gap. Germline V gene lookup returns CDR1 DFQATT and CDR2 SNEGSKA (reference sequence). CDR3 length: 15 residues. The CDR3 region has the DNA TGCAGTGCTAGGGGAGGGGGGAGGACCAAAAATGAGCAGTTCTTC. It specifies CSARGGGRTKNEQFF.

This clone occurred many times. The chain has TRBV6-5 and TRBJ2-2, with D perhaps TRBD1 or TRBD2 (5 bases each). The CDR3 is made up of 15 amino acids. Trimming pared 2 bases from V and 4 bases from J, leaving 11 bases between. Germline loops: CDR1 MNHEY, CDR2 SVGAGI. The CDR3 here is CASSYEGRLTGELFF. CDR3 DNA sequence: TGTGCCAGCAGTTACGAGGGGCGACTCACCGGGGAGCTGTTTTTT.

In the case of this clone: Its ends do not fully match the called genes, so a read error is possible. V gene TRBV10-3 combines with J gene TRBJ2-7; 8 bases line up with TRBD1. The CDR3 is 18 residues long. Germline CDR1 is ENHRY and CDR2 is SYGVKD. The CDR3 sequence is CAIIEDRASRPTVYEQYF. In nucleotides, the CDR3 is TGTGCCATCATTGAGGACAGGGCATCTCGACCGACGGTCTACGAGCAGTACTTC.

This clone has at least ten counts. The chain carries TRBV20-1 and TRBJ1-5, with 9 bases identical to TRBD1. V trimming: 5 bases; J trimming: 7 bases; junction bases outside the gene matches: 9. This CDR3 is 14 amino acids long. CDR1 DFQATT and CDR2 SNEGSKA come from the germline V gene (reference sequence). CDR3 DNA: TGCAGTGCTCGCCTGGGACAGGGTGGGCAGCCCCAGCATTTT. It translates to CSARLGQGGQPQHF.

This clone was recorded a few times. A junction boundary mismatches the germline segment, possibly from a read error. The chain recombines TRBV15 with TRBJ2-7, with D hard to call. Per the germline V gene, CDR1 is LNHNV and CDR2 is YYDKDF (reference sequence). CDR3 size: 13 residues. CDR3 in DNA: TGTGCCACCAGCAGATATGTACACTACGATCAGTACTTC. Protein: CATSRYVHYDQYF.